The present T cell receptor beta chain was sequenced within a study of beta chain features in type 1 diabetes. Turning to the study itself: The study found patients and healthy donors alike in age, gender and cell yields. General study findings and limits: Reduced insertions and increased deletions marked VDJ junctions in type 1 diabetes patients. PCR might favor shorter templates, equally in patients and controls.

Each population that was sorted was more than 98% pure. Sequencing targeted expressed TCRB transcripts, as all isolated RNA had been reverse transcribed. Sequencing used immunoSEQ multiplex PCR; TCRdb keeps in-frame clones, though not all of them. The table includes 350,000 to 450,000 clones, roughly 16% detected once. This clone was detected a few times. What it binds is unknown. V was clipped by 4 bases and J by 3 bases; unmatched bases: 13. CDR1 and CDR2 (germline): MDHEN, SYDVKM. CDR3 length: 19 amino acids. The sample comprised naive CD4+ T cells from blood. The chain links TRBV28 to TRBJ2-7, with 15 nucleotides matching TRBD2. The receptor's source is a young woman in good health. The CDR3 here is CASSSPPGTSGRRFYEQYF. The CDR3 DNA sequence: TGTGCCAGCAGTTCTCCACCCGGGACTAGCGGGAGGAGGTTCTACGAGCAGTACTTC.